This paragraph covers one T cell receptor beta chain sequence. Its specificity is unknown. The sample is drawn from a study of cytomegalovirus exposure and HLA in healthy donors. Whole-study findings and limits: Later analysis identified over 15,000 TCR beta sequences associated with HLA alleles, using a false discovery rate threshold of 0.05.

PCR used 60 Vbeta primers and 13 Jbeta primers. Per the original methods: A later analysis counted about 80 million unique TCR beta chains, some 12 million shared. Method: immunoSEQ multiplex PCR; TCRdb's copy keeps in-frame clones and lacks some. V, J and clone size were drawn from that table, and D and trimming were deduced from the DNA. Of some 86,000 clones listed, about 72% are singletons. Trimming stripped 5 bases from V and 4 bases from J, with 17 bases between. CDR3 length: 15 amino acids. The germline V gene encodes CDR1 SEHNR and CDR2 FQNEAQ (reference sequence). The J gene is TRBJ2-5, the V gene TRBV7-9; D is unclear. This TCR was recovered from a man aged 25-45 years in good health and CMV-seronegative. Sequenced material: PBMCs. The CDR3 nucleotides read TGTGCCAGCAGCCCTAGTATCCGGGTGGGAGAGACCCAGTACTTC. It is translated as CASSPSIRVGETQYF.